The 18 T cell receptor beta chains presented below share a single source sample, sequenced in a study of long-term antiretroviral therapy in people with HIV. An immunoSEQ assay, version v3.0, was performed at survey level. The assay was immunoSEQ multiplex PCR, and TCRdb's table has in-frame clones only and misses some. The sample contains approximately 31,000 clones, around 97% of which appear only once. The material sequenced was unsorted PBMCs, taken 6.9 years after starting antiretroviral therapy. The receptors here all came from a man aged 25 to 45 with HIV.

The chain carries TRBV9 and TRBJ2-5, with 11 bases identical to TRBD2. Per the germline V gene, CDR1 is SGDLS and CDR2 is YYNGEE. Germline trimming cut 5 bases from V and 2 bases from J; bases unmatched to any gene: 5. CDR3 size: 15 residues. The CDR3: CASSPSGRFQETQYF. The DNA for the CDR3 is TGTGCCAGCAGTCCTAGCGGGAGGTTTCAAGAGACCCAGTACTTC.

V is TRBV18 and J is TRBJ2-7, with 8 bases fitting TRBD1. The trim removed 8 bases at V and 4 bases at J, leaving 13 bases unmatched. Germline V gene lookup returns CDR1 KGHSH and CDR2 LQKENI. The CDR3 covers 15 residues. CDR3 protein: CASTRRETGEYEQYF. CDR3 nucleotides: TGTGCCAGCACCAGGAGGGAGACAGGGGAGTACGAGCAGTACTTC.

V is TRBV9 and J is TRBJ2-2; possible D gene TRBD1, 6 bases. The V end lost 4 bases, the J end lost 6 bases, and 19 bases lay between the germline ends. The CDR3 runs 16 residues. Germline V gives CDR1 SGDLS, CDR2 YYNGEE. The CDR3 coding sequence is TGTGCCAGCAGCCCCTCCCCCACAGGGAAGGCCGGGGAGCTGTTTTTT. Translated, it gives CASSPSPTGKAGELFF.

The chain couples TRBV5-3 to TRBJ2-3; D is uncertain. TRBV5-3 is flagged as an ORF with uncertain function. Trimming removed 4 bases at V and 9 bases at J, with 12 bases between. CDR3 size: 12 residues. CDR3 sequence (DNA): TGTGCCAGAAGCCCCGCTGTGGGGACGCAGTATTTT. Amino acids: CARSPAVGTQYF.

CDR3 nucleotide sequence: TGTGCCAGCAGTTATGGACAGGGCAGCTCTGGAAACACCATATATTTT. As protein: CASSYGQGSSGNTIYF. The gene calls are TRBV6-5 and TRBJ1-3; 8 nucleotides match TRBD1. V was clipped by 3 bases and J by 0 bases; unmatched bases: 4. The germline V gene encodes CDR1 MNHEY and CDR2 SVGAGI. The CDR3 consists of 16 residues.

This rearrangement joins TRBV29-1 to TRBJ1-1; no definite D call. The germline V gene encodes CDR1 SQVTM and CDR2 ANQGSEA. V was cut by 6 bases and J by 6 bases, with 8 bases left in between. The CDR3 consists of 10 residues. The CDR3 region has the DNA TGCAGCGTGGAGTCTGCTGAAGCTTTCTTT. It specifies CSVESAEAFF.

The chain's CDR3 is CASSPTHGDYYEQYF. DNA of the CDR3: TGTGCCAGCAGCCCCACCCATGGGGACTATTACGAGCAGTACTTC. The chain joins TRBV5-6 to TRBJ2-7; 7 bases are a match to TRBD2. V lost 4 bases to trimming and J lost 4 bases; unmatched junction nucleotides: 11. There are 15 residues in the CDR3. The V gene's germline CDR1 is SGHDT and CDR2 YYEEEE.

This chain joins TRBV5-1 and TRBJ2-7, with no clear D. Germline V gene lookup returns CDR1 SGHRS and CDR2 YFSETQ. Trimming stripped 2 bases from V and 6 bases from J, with 21 bases between. This CDR3 spans 16 amino acids. The chain's CDR3 is CASSLTGSPRASEQYF. The CDR3 nucleotides are TGCGCCAGCAGCTTAACCGGGTCCCCCAGAGCAAGCGAGCAGTACTTC.

The chain couples TRBV4-3 to TRBJ2-3; the match to TRBD2 covers 7 bases. This CDR3 is built from 13 residues. Germline CDR1 reads LGHNA; CDR2 reads YSLEER. V shed 1 base, J shed 6 bases, and the junction held 1 base outside the gene matches. The CDR3 loop reads CASSQGSGDTQYF. The DNA for the CDR3 is TGCGCCAGCAGCCAAGGTAGCGGGGATACGCAGTATTTT.

In nucleotides, the CDR3 is TGTGCCAGCAGCTACGGGAGGGATGCCGGGGAGCTGTTTTTT. Its protein is CASSYGRDAGELFF. The genes are TRBV7-8 and TRBJ2-2; 8 bases align to TRBD2. Germline lookup yields CDR1 SGHVS and CDR2 FQNEAQ. V gave up 4 bases and J gave up 6 bases; unmatched junction bases: 4. The CDR3 consists of 14 residues.

The chain recombines TRBV7-2 with TRBJ2-5; D call uncertain. Germline V gene data show CDR1 as SGHTA and CDR2 as FQGNSA. Trimming shortened V by 2 bases and J by 1 base, and 5 bases separated the two germline ends. The CDR3 covers 13 residues. The CDR3, as DNA: TGTGCCAGCAGCTTACACAGCCAAGAGACCCAGTACTTC. Translated: CASSLHSQETQYF.

This clone was observed a handful of times. This sequence joins TRBV6-1 and TRBJ1-3, with D unclear. CDR1 and CDR2 (germline): MNHNS, SASEGT. Trimming removed 4 bases at V and 5 bases at J, with 9 bases between. This CDR3 has 13 residues. The CDR3 spells CASSAQRRNTIYF. Here the CDR3 DNA reads TGTGCCAGCAGTGCACAGCGAAGAAACACCATATATTTT.

The chain links TRBV15 to TRBJ2-5; tentatively, D is TRBD1 (5 bases). V gave up 1 base and J gave up 4 bases, with 16 bases separating them. CDR1 and CDR2 (germline): LNHNV, YYDKDF (reference sequence). The length of the CDR3 is 16 residues. The CDR3 reads CATSRVYSLQGETQYF. CDR3 bases: TGTGCCACCAGCAGAGTGTACAGTCTCCAGGGAGAGACCCAGTACTTC.

The chain carries TRBV2 and TRBJ2-3; unclear D gene. The CDR3 extends over 11 amino acids. Looked up from germline, CDR1 is SNHLY and CDR2 is FYNNEI. Trimming took off 6 bases at V and 3 bases at J, with 4 bases between the two ends. The CDR3 here is CASRGTDTQYF. The DNA of the CDR3 is TGTGCCAGCAGGGGAACAGATACGCAGTATTTT.

The chain is built from TRBV13 and TRBJ1-3; D remains ambiguous. Germline lookup yields CDR1 PRHDT and CDR2 FYEKMQ (reference sequence). The CDR3 sequence is 19 residues long. V shed 1 base and J shed 0 bases, with 19 bases lying between them. Here the CDR3 reads CASSLEGKSSSRSGNTIYF. Here the CDR3 DNA reads TGTGCCAGCAGCTTAGAGGGAAAATCTAGCTCTCGCTCTGGAAACACCATATATTTT.

This clone is a singleton in its sample. V and J are TRBV7-2 and TRBJ1-2; possibly TRBD1 for D (6 bases). The CDR3 has 15 residues. V dropped 5 bases and J dropped 6 bases, with 19 bases sitting between them. Per germline, CDR1 SGHTA and CDR2 FQGNSA. CDR3 nucleotide sequence: TGTGCCAGCAGCCTTATCCGGGGGCGGGGGGATGGCTACACCTTC. Encoded protein: CASSLIRGRGDGYTF.

This clone was seen only once. The chain combines TRBV5-4 with TRBJ1-1; D is unclear. This CDR3 spans 13 amino acids. Trimming took off 0 bases at V and 3 bases at J, with 6 bases between the two ends. In germline, CDR1 is SGHNT, CDR2 YYREEE (reference sequence). This CDR3 reads CASSLVSDTEAFF. For the CDR3, the DNA is TGTGCCAGCAGCTTGGTTTCGGACACTGAAGCTTTCTTT.

The chain employs TRBV7-9 and TRBJ1-4; weak D call: TRBD1 (6 bases). The CDR3 is made up of 16 amino acids. Trimming removed 4 bases at V and 3 bases at J, with 15 bases between. The germline gives CDR1 SEHNR, CDR2 FQNEAQ (reference sequence). The CDR3 loop reads CASSSTGRGSNEKLFF. As DNA, the CDR3 is TGTGCCAGCAGCTCCACGGGCAGGGGTTCTAATGAAAAACTGTTTTTT.